The T cell receptor beta chain described here comes from a study of shared clonotypes between healthy human individuals. This clone was picked up one time. Its specificity is not known. Using immunoSEQ multiplex PCR, the repertoire was profiled, and TCRdb retains in-frame clones only, with some absent. The sample lists 2.3 million or so clones, approximately 93% occurring once. Trimming left V 0 bases short and J 4 bases short, with 14 bases between. The germline V gene has CDR1 SQVTM and CDR2 ANQGSEA. The CDR3 contains 15 residues. Study-level points and caveats: For sorted subsets, rarefaction showed incomplete sequencing despite large depth.

Material for sequencing was naive CD4+ T cells from PBMCs. Subset: CD45RA+ positively selected. This clonotype was sampled from a man aged 18 to 29 in good health. Some clones in this sample may be carry-over from other donors' samples. The chain links TRBV29-1 to TRBJ2-3; D is perhaps TRBD2 (5 bases). In DNA, the CDR3 is TGCAGCGTTGAAGATTGGCGCGGGTACTCAGATACGCAGTATTTT. This sequence encodes CSVEDWRGYSDTQYF.